This T cell receptor beta chain originates from a study of blood T cell repertoires in COVID-19 (TCRdb year 2020). Study-level background: The collaborator samples originated in the United States, Italy and Spain and spanned the acute and convalescent phases of COVID-19. The prospective study material was composed of cDNA or gDNA derived from T cells, B-cell-depleted T cells, or PBMCs. Subjects who had been exposed to COVID-19, were actively infected with it, or had recovered from it provided the deeply sampled blood TCRbeta repertoires that made up the dataset. The repertoires were released in a freely available public database meant as a resource for research on the immune response to SARS-CoV-2. The samples were drawn from the first 160 participants of the ongoing ImmuneRACE study and from some 1,300 subjects provided by 6 global collaborators. Sample metadata almost always included a de-identified subject ID, COVID-19 status, age in years and sex. Where available, HLA class I and class II types were taken from metadata supplied by the sample provider and were not determined by assay-based typing. General findings and caveats noted by the study authors: The quantity of clinical and demographic metadata differed by source and by participant and was supplied without curation.

A second Seattle source provided samples from volunteer blood donors who had recovered from COVID-19. The collaborating institutions used their own protocols to collect whole blood in K2EDTA tubes. For TCRbeta analysis, collaborators shipped samples as frozen whole blood, isolated PBMCs, or DNA extracted from either of those sample types. The immunoSEQ Assay, a bias-controlled multiplex PCR, was used to amplify TCRbeta CDR3 regions from genomic DNA. The published analysis was carried out like this. The number of nucleated cells in each sample was estimated by amplification of reference gene primers within the assay. To quantify the absolute abundance of each unique TCRbeta CDR3 rearrangement, sequence reads were collapsed and filtered. For each sample, productive Simpson clonality was calculated by taking the square root of Simpson's diversity index across productive rearrangements. TCRdb limited this immuneACCESS table to in-frame rearrangements with V and J called. A share of clones is missing; checked studies link under half to unresolved V genes, and the rest is unexplained. V and J calls and clone size come straight from that table; D and trimming were deduced from the DNA. The sample yields about 240,000 clones; approximately 86% were counted once. Of the sample, approximately 7.9% is held by the ten largest clones.

The germline V gene (reference sequence) specifies SEHNR as CDR1 and FQNEAQ as CDR2. The CDR3 spans 15 residues, from the cysteine through the phenylalanine. Only the CDR3 part of the read is kept: 45 bases, read in frame from the first base. At the junction V is shortened by 7 bases and J by 5 bases; bases outside the gene matches: 8. As concerns this clone: Its antigen is unknown. Base qualities were left out, and no much larger clone turns up one base away.

The TCR sequence derives from a man in his sixties who had recovered from COVID-19. Sequencing was carried out using peripheral blood. The V and J segments used are TRBV7-9 and TRBJ1-4, with TRBD1 identical over 9 junction bases. The CDR3 sequence is CASTPRGTGNEKLFF. The nucleotides are TGTGCCAGCACCCCCCGGGGGACAGGGAATGAAAAACTGTTTTTT.